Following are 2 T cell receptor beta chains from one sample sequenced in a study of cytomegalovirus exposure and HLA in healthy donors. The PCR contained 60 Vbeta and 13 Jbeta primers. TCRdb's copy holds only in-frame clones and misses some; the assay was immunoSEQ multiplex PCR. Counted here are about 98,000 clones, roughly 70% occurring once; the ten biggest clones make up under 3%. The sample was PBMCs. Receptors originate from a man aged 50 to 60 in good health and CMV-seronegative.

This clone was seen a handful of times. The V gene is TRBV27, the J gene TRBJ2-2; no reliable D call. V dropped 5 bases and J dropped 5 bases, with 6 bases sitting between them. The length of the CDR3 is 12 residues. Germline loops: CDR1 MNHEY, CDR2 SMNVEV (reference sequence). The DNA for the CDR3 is TGTGCCAGCAGTCCACTAACCGGGGAGCTGTTTTTT. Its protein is CASSPLTGELFF.

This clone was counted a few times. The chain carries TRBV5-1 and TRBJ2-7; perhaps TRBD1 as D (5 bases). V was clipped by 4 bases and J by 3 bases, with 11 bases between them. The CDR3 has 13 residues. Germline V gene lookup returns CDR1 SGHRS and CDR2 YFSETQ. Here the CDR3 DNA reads TGCGCCAGCAGCCCGCTAGACAGCTACGAGCAGTACTTC. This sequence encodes CASSPLDSYEQYF. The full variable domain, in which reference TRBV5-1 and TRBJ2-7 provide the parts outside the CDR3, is KAGVTQTPRYLIKTRGQQVTLSCSPISGHRSVSWYQQTPGQGLQFLFEYFSETQRNKGNFPGRFSGRQFSNSRSEMNVSTLELGDSALYLCASSPLDSYEQYFGPGTRLTVT.